This is a list of T cell receptor beta chains from one sample in a study of blood T cell repertoires in COVID-19. Repertoires were generated with immunoSEQ multiplex PCR, while TCRdb's copy carries only in-frame clones and drops some. The sample yields 90,000 to 110,000 clones, under 80% seen once. Specimen: peripheral blood. The origin of the receptors is a woman in her 70s with acute or convalescent COVID-19. Each CDR3 is given with its conserved first and last residue. The D gene is left open where the match is weak. The size field is filled for only some rows; it gives once, few, many or a size class.

cdr3_aa cdr3_nt v_call cdr3_length d_call clone_size j_call
CASSLTGNLPLHF TGTGCCAGCAGCTTAACAGGGAATCTGCCCCTCCACTTT TRBV5-4 13 . . TRBJ1-6
CASSIVPPGNRGWVNEQFF TGTGCCAGTAGTATAGTCCCCCCGGGGAACAGGGGTTGGGTGAATGAGCAGTTCTTC TRBV19 19 TRBD1 . TRBJ2-1
CAWSVRGFSNQPQHF TGTGCCTGGAGTGTAAGGGGATTTAGCAATCAGCCCCAGCATTTT TRBV30 15 . . TRBJ1-5
CASRTSGGAGTGELFF TGCGCCAGCCGGACTAGCGGGGGGGCTGGCACCGGGGAGCTGTTTTTT TRBV5-1 16 TRBD2 . TRBJ2-2
CASSYVPGQGGTEAFF TGTGCCAGCAGTTACGTCCCGGGACAGGGAGGGACTGAAGCTTTCTTT TRBV6-5 16 TRBD1 . TRBJ1-1
CASSGQGRFGELFF TGTGCCAGCAGTGGACAGGGGAGATTCGGGGAGCTGTTTTTT TRBV2 14 TRBD1 . TRBJ2-2
CANLSGSGYTF TGTGCCAACCTCTCCGGTAGTGGCTACACCTTC TRBV12-3/TRBV12-4 11 . . TRBJ1-2
CASSVGIGGGSGELFF TGTGCCAGCAGCGTAGGAATCGGGGGTGGGTCCGGGGAGCTGTTTTTT TRBV9 16 . once TRBJ2-2
CASSSIITGYTEAFF TGTGCCAGCAGTTCGATAATAACAGGGTATACTGAAGCTTTCTTT TRBV6-2/TRBV6-3 15 . . TRBJ1-1
CASSPSFGGYNEQFF TGTGCCAGCAGTCCGTCCTTCGGGGGCTACAATGAGCAGTTCTTC TRBV27 15 . . TRBJ2-1
CAWTVLATNEKLFF TGTGCCTGGACAGTTCTTGCAACTAATGAAAAACTGTTTTTT TRBV30 14 . . TRBJ1-4
CASSLPSGINQPQHF TGTGCCAGCAGCTTACCGTCAGGGATCAATCAGCCCCAGCATTTT TRBV7-8 15 . . TRBJ1-5
CAWSEGTSGVDTQYF TGTGCCTGGAGTGAGGGGACTAGTGGTGTTGATACGCAGTATTTT TRBV30 15 TRBD2 . TRBJ2-3
CASRVSAGSYNSPLHF TGTGCCAGCCGAGTTAGTGCTGGCTCCTATAATTCACCCCTCCACTTT TRBV2 16 . . TRBJ1-6
CASSQATGGRTDTQYF TGCGCCAGCAGCCAAGCGACAGGGGGTCGCACAGATACGCAGTATTTT TRBV4-1 16 TRBD1 . TRBJ2-3
CAISEGQGVQPQHF TGTGCCATCAGTGAAGGGCAGGGTGTACAGCCCCAGCATTTT TRBV10-3 14 . . TRBJ1-5
CSAGTGTLQPQHF TGCAGCGCCGGGACAGGGACGCTTCAGCCCCAGCATTTT TRBV29-1 13 TRBD1 . TRBJ1-5
CASSWTGNTEAFF TGTGCCAGCAGCTGGACAGGGAACACTGAAGCTTTCTTT TRBV6-2/TRBV6-3 13 TRBD1 few TRBJ1-1
CASSGNKNIQYF TGTGCCAGCAGCGGTAACAAAAACATTCAGTACTTC TRBV27 12 . few TRBJ2-4
CASSGQSNTGELFF TGCGCCAGCAGTGGACAGTCGAACACCGGGGAGCTGTTTTTT TRBV5-1 14 . . TRBJ2-2
CASSVAGTGVSEQYF TGTGCCAGTAGTGTTGCCGGGACAGGCGTCAGCGAGCAGTACTTC TRBV19 15 TRBD1 many TRBJ2-7
CASSQRGTYGYTF TGTGCCAGTAGTCAAAGGGGGACCTATGGCTACACCTTC TRBV19 13 . . TRBJ1-2
CASSLVAVNTEAFF TGTGCCAGCAGCTTAGTGGCAGTGAACACTGAAGCTTTCTTT TRBV7-2 14 . . TRBJ1-1